This is a list of T cell receptor beta chains from one sample in a study of blood T cell repertoires in COVID-19. Measured with immunoSEQ multiplex PCR; TCRdb has only the in-frame clones, and not every one. The sample lists 180,000 or so clones, roughly 90% occurring once. Sequenced input: peripheral blood. These TCRs come from a woman aged 50 to 60 with acute or convalescent COVID-19. Both conserved end residues are part of each CDR3. A D gene is named only where the DNA matches it firmly. Some rows mark clone size as missing; the rest say once, few, many or name a class of expanded clone.

- | TRBJ1-3 | - | TRBV30 | 15 | TGTGCCTGGAGTTTATCAGGTGCCTCTGGAAACACCATATATTTT | CAWSLSGASGNTIYF
- | TRBJ2-1 | TRBD2 | TRBV5-1 | 16 | TGCGCCAGCAGCTTGGCTAGCGGGGGGGCCTACAATGAGCAGTTCTTC | CASSLASGGAYNEQFF
few | TRBJ1-1 | - | TRBV10-3 | 11 | TGTGCCATCAGGGGGACTAGTGAAGCTTTCTTT | CAIRGTSEAFF
- | TRBJ2-2 | TRBD2 | TRBV9 | 16 | TGTGCCAGCAGCGTCCTAGCGGGTTTCCCCACCGGGGAGCTGTTTTTT | CASSVLAGFPTGELFF
- | TRBJ2-7 | - | TRBV2 | 11 | TGTGCCAGCAGCCCGCGGGACGAGCAGTACTTC | CASSPRDEQYF
- | TRBJ2-2 | TRBD2 | TRBV11-3 | 16 | TGTGCCAGCAGCCGTTTTAGCGGGGGTGACACCGGGGAGCTGTTTTTT | CASSRFSGGDTGELFF
- | TRBJ2-3 | TRBD2 | TRBV7-9 | 17 | TGTGCCAGCAGCCTTGGGACTAGCGGGTCGAGCACAGATACGCAGTATTTT | CASSLGTSGSSTDTQYF
- | TRBJ1-1 | - | TRBV5-4 | 14 | TGTGCCAGCAGCTTGGAGGCAGGGTCAACTGAAGCTTTCTTT | CASSLEAGSTEAFF
- | TRBJ2-7 | - | TRBV27 | 13 | TGTGCCAGCAGTTTACTAGGAGGCTACGAGCAGTACTTC | CASSLLGGYEQYF
once | TRBJ2-5 | TRBD2 | TRBV7-8 | 16 | TGTGCCAGCAGCTTAGGACTAGCGGGAGTTAGGGAGACCCAGTACTTC | CASSLGLAGVRETQYF
once | TRBJ1-2 | - | TRBV6-6 | 16 | TGTGCCAGCAGTTTGGGGGGAACCCCTCAGGACTATGGCTACACCTTC | CASSLGGTPQDYGYTF
few | TRBJ1-1 | TRBD1 | TRBV19 | 14 | TGTGCCAGTAGAACTACAGGGGGGAACACTGAAGCTTTCTTT | CASRTTGGNTEAFF
- | TRBJ1-1 | - | TRBV10-3 | 14 | TGTGCCATCAGGTTCGGGAATATGAACACTGAAGCTTTCTTT | CAIRFGNMNTEAFF
- | TRBJ1-1 | TRBD1 | TRBV2 | 19 | TGTGCCAGGTATCCCGGGACAGGGAGTAAGGGTTCAATGAACACTGAAGCTTTCTTT | CARYPGTGSKGSMNTEAFF
once | TRBJ2-3 | TRBD2 | TRBV9 | 16 | TGTGCCAGCAGCGTAGGCACGGGGAGGGGTGCAGATACGCAGTATTTT | CASSVGTGRGADTQYF
- | TRBJ2-5 | TRBD2 | TRBV6-2/TRBV6-3 | 14 | TGTGCCAGCAGTTACATCAGCGGGATTAAGACCCAGTACTTC | CASSYISGIKTQYF
- | TRBJ2-7 | TRBD1 | TRBV18 | 14 | TGTGCCAGCTCACGTTTACAGGGGGTCGACGAGCAGTACTTC | CASSRLQGVDEQYF
- | TRBJ1-5 | - | TRBV2 | 14 | TGTGCCAGCAGTGCGGGGAAAAGCAATCAGCCCCAGCATTTT | CASSAGKSNQPQHF
once | TRBJ1-5 | - | TRBV27 | 15 | TGTGCCAGCAGTCTGCAGGGCTTTGCCAATCAGCCCCAGCATTTT | CASSLQGFANQPQHF
- | TRBJ1-6 | - | TRBV11-3 | 15 | TGTGCCAGCAGCTTAGTAGGACAGAAAAATTCACCCCTCCACTTT | CASSLVGQKNSPLHF
- | TRBJ1-1 | - | TRBV2 | 10 | TGTGCCAGCAGCCGGACAGAAGCTTTCTTT | CASSRTEAFF
- | TRBJ2-7 | TRBD1 | TRBV5-6 | 17 | TGTGCCAGCAGCTCTTTACTCACAGGGGTCAATCTCTACGAGCAGTACTTC | CASSSLLTGVNLYEQYF
- | TRBJ1-4 | TRBD1 | TRBV30 | 14 | TGTGCCTGGGCACGGAGACAGGGTCACGAAAAACTGTTTTTT | CAWARRQGHEKLFF
- | TRBJ1-2 | TRBD1 | TRBV2 | 13 | TGTGCCAGCAGTCTGACAGGGGGCTATGGCTACACCTTC | CASSLTGGYGYTF
- | TRBJ2-1 | TRBD2 | TRBV5-5 | 15 | TGTGCCAGCAGCTTGGGAAGTTTCCCCCTAGCGGGGCAGTTCTTC | CASSLGSFPLAGQFF
- | TRBJ2-5 | - | TRBV2 | 13 | TGTGCCAGCTTAAACGGAGTGGGAGAGACCCAGTACTTC | CASLNGVGETQYF